The subject of this entry is one TCR beta chain. Its target is unknown. This entry is derived from a study of T cells in localized non-small cell lung cancer. Study-wide points: Because researchers sequenced only one region of the tumor, heterogeneity is still possible. Greater blood T cell density accompanied longer overall survival. When the top 100 tumor clones were examined, a median approximately 59 of them also appeared in the adjacent lung, which was paired and uninvolved.

With V trimmed by 6 bases and J by 0 bases, 13 bases remained unmatched. The CDR3 runs 17 residues. Germline V gene lookup returns CDR1 MNHEY and CDR2 SMNVEV (reference sequence). Using immunoSEQ multiplex PCR, the repertoire was profiled, and TCRdb retains in-frame clones only, with some absent. The sample includes about 45,000 clones, roughly 90% of them seen just once. The chain couples TRBV27 to TRBJ1-2, with TRBD1 matching 7 bases. The source material was PBMCs, sampled before any cancer treatment. The sequence derives from a woman aged 35-75 years with stage II lung adenocarcinoma. CDR3 protein: CASRTQGGGVPNYGYTF. DNA for the CDR3: TGTGCCAGCAGAACCCAGGGGGGAGGGGTCCCTAACTATGGCTACACCTTC.